What follows are 11 T cell receptor beta chains derived from one specimen sequenced in a study of blood T cells in healthy people across ages. The authors ran a second PCR of roughly 6 to 12 cycles using a sample-barcoded 5' primer and a J-beta primer mix. MiXCR, run by TCRdb on the 5' RACE reads, gives a single entry per CDR3 protein. The repertoire includes 750,000 or so distinct CDR3 sequences, 25% of them detected once, and roughly a tenth sits in the top ten. The same sample was also studied in work on T cells of mothers and their children.

What was sequenced was blood. The receptors originated from a boy younger than 18 in good health.

This chain connects TRBV12-3 or TRBV12-4 to TRBJ2-2; 9 bases are a match to TRBD1. Trimming cost V 6 bases and J 0 bases; bases outside gene matches: 5. The CDR3 runs 16 residues. The CDR3 loop is CASRDRQGANTGELFF. For the CDR3, the DNA is TGTGCCAGCAGGGACCGACAGGGGGCGAACACCGGGGAGCTGTTTTTT.

V is TRBV7-9 and J is TRBJ2-3; 8 positions match TRBD2. Germline V gene lookup returns CDR1 SEHNR and CDR2 FQNEAQ (reference sequence). V lost 5 bases and J lost 2; bases outside the gene matches: 6. The CDR3 is 15 residues long. The CDR3 region has the DNA TGTGCCAGCAGCCGGGGGGGGAGAGACACAGATACGCAGTATTTT. Translated: CASSRGGRDTDTQYF.

This clonotype was counted only a few times. The chain couples TRBV29-1 to TRBJ2-5; D unclear. V lost 0 bases, J lost 5 bases, and 10 bases lay in between. The CDR3 runs to 13 residues. From germline, CDR1 is SQVTM and CDR2 ANQGSEA. This CDR3 is CSVEDEGLETQYF. In DNA, the CDR3 is TGCAGCGTTGAAGATGAAGGGTTGGAGACCCAGTACTTC.

The chain employs TRBV4-2 and TRBJ2-7, with a weak D call TRBD2 (6 bases). CDR1 and CDR2 from the germline V gene are LGHNA and YNFKEQ. V was shortened by 2 bases and J by 5 bases, with 10 bases between the two germline ends. The CDR3 consists of 13 residues. CDR3 sequence (DNA): TGTGCCAGCAGCCAAACTAGCTTCGACGAGCAGTACTTC. Translation: CASSQTSFDEQYF.

This chain joins TRBV27 and TRBJ1-3, with a weak D call TRBD1 (5 bases). The CDR3 extends over 14 amino acids. Trimming shortened V by 2 bases and J by 2 bases, and 7 bases separated the two germline ends. Germline-derived CDR1 and CDR2 are MNHEY and SMNVEV (reference sequence). The CDR3 nucleotides read TGTGCCAGCAGTTTACAGGGTGCTGGAAACACCATATATTTT. Translating it yields CASSLQGAGNTIYF.

This clonotype was detected ten times or more. This chain joins TRBV6-5 and TRBJ2-7; 7 bases agree with TRBD1. The V and J ends lost 6 bases and 3 bases, in that order; junction bases with no gene match: 5. This CDR3 contains 13 residues. Germline V CDR1 and CDR2: MNHEY, SVGAGI. CDR3 residues: CASSAGTVYEQYF. Written as DNA, the CDR3 is TGTGCCAGCAGCGCTGGGACAGTCTACGAGCAGTACTTC.

The chain is built from TRBV7-2 and TRBJ2-1; 9 nucleotides agree with TRBD2. CDR1 SGHTA and CDR2 FQGNSA come from the germline V gene. CDR3 length equals 16 residues. V lost 2 bases, J lost 7 bases, and 9 bases stayed unmatched. CDR3 in amino acids: CASSLSPASGENEQFF. CDR3 nucleotides: TGTGCCAGCAGCTTATCCCCGGCTAGCGGGGAAAATGAGCAGTTCTTC.

The chain carries TRBV7-9 and TRBJ2-2; 8 positions match TRBD2. Germline-derived CDR1 and CDR2 are SEHNR and FQNEAQ (reference sequence). This CDR3 comprises 17 residues. V gave up 4 bases and J gave up 1 base; unmatched junction bases: 8. The CDR3 loop is CASSSTSSGWNTGELFF. CDR3 in DNA: TGTGCCAGCAGCTCTACGTCTAGCGGGTGGAACACCGGGGAGCTGTTTTTT.

The rearrangement uses TRBV7-9 and TRBJ1-2; no definite D call. The germline CDR1 and CDR2 sequences are SEHNR and FQNEAQ (reference sequence). V was clipped by 2 bases and J by 8 bases, with 21 bases between them. CDR3 length: 16 residues. The CDR3 here is CASSLFGPLASGGYTF. The CDR3 bases are TGTGCCAGCAGCTTATTCGGACCGCTCGCCAGCGGGGGCTACACCTTC.

The sample holds a few counts of this clonotype. V and J are TRBV27 and TRBJ1-1, with 9 nucleotides matching TRBD1. The CDR3 is made up of 15 amino acids. Germline V lookup: CDR1 MNHEY, CDR2 SMNVEV (reference sequence). V dropped 3 bases and J dropped 5; count of bases not matched to a gene: 7. CDR3 residues: CASSFGGDRETEAFF. CDR3 nucleotide sequence: TGTGCCAGCAGTTTCGGGGGGGACAGGGAAACTGAAGCTTTCTTT.

In this sample, this clonotype turned up a few times. The chain recombines TRBV20-1 with TRBJ1-4, with a tentative D call TRBD1 (6 bases). Trimming shortened V by 0 bases and J by 8 bases, and 13 bases separated the two germline ends. The germline gives CDR1 DFQATT, CDR2 SNEGSKA (reference sequence). The CDR3 sequence is 14 residues long. CDR3 region: CSARDAGVGEKLFF. CDR3 bases: TGCAGTGCTAGAGATGCAGGGGTGGGGGAAAAACTGTTTTTT.